The table lists the clone carrying this T cell receptor beta chain with a count of one. Antigen specificity is unknown. The data were taken from a study of shared clonotypes between healthy human individuals. Overall study context: Per-donor plates numbered three CD4 naive, three CD4 memory, two CD8 naive and one CD8 memory.

Repertoires were generated with immunoSEQ multiplex PCR, while TCRdb's copy carries only in-frame clones and drops some. The sample includes fewer than 3 million clones, just under 95% of them seen just once. Study-level findings and limits: In general, naive subsets displayed greater estimated richness than memory subsets did. Non-shared clonotypes had lower generation probabilities than those shared by all four donors.

The specimen was naive CD4+ T cells from PBMCs. The subset: CD45RA+ positively selected. This TCR came from a man younger than 35 in good health. Some clones in this sample may be carry-over from other donors' samples.

CDR3 residues: CASSPNSRTDTQYF. The CDR3 nucleotides read TGTGCCAGTAGCCCAAACAGCCGGACAGATACGCAGTATTTT. The rearrangement links TRBV19 to TRBJ2-3, with no clear D. Trimming took off 6 bases at V and 3 bases at J, with 13 bases between the two ends. The CDR3 runs to 14 residues. From germline, CDR1 is LNHDA and CDR2 SQIVND (reference sequence).